The clone carrying this TCR beta chain has a count of ten or more. Its antigen is not identified. TCRdb reanalysed the 5' RACE reads using MiXCR and keeps one entry per CDR3 protein. The sample carries roughly 340,000 distinct CDR3 sequences, about 15% recorded once. The V gene end was trimmed by 0 bases and the J gene end by 6 bases; junction bases not matched to a gene: 3. This CDR3 is 14 amino acids long. Germline CDR1 reads SGHNT; CDR2 reads YYREEE (reference sequence). The data derive from a study of T-cell memory formation after mild COVID-19. Study results and limitations: CD4+ contracting clones were mainly CM and EM; CD8+ ones, EMRA. Clones that shrank (day 15 to 85) were balanced CD4/CD8, whereas later expanders leaned CD4+. Unconfirmed was the SARS-CoV-2 specificity of second-wave clones that peaked on day 37.

The sample was PBMCs or a T cell subset sorted from them (not recorded which). This rearrangement joins TRBV5-4 to TRBJ2-3; TRBD2 agrees at 8 bases. This TCR came from a man aged 18 to 29 who had mild COVID-19 (a few samples of this study predate the infection). Cell type and time point are not known. CDR3 amino acids: CASSLAGGSDTQYF. As DNA, the CDR3 is TGTGCCAGCAGCTTGGCGGGGGGGTCGGATACGCAGTATTTT.